This is a list of T cell receptor beta chains from one sample in a study of OX40 agonist ivuxolimab in advanced cancers. This table comes from immunoSEQ multiplex PCR, and its TCRdb copy is limited to in-frame clones, with some not included. The sample gives approximately 97,000 clones, less than 90% of which show up once; around 5.5% is in the top ten. The sample here was CD4+ or CD8+ T cells sorted from blood, taken in a trial of the OX40 agonist ivuxolimab. These receptors all stem from an adult with an advanced solid tumor such as melanoma, head and neck, liver or kidney cancer. Both conserved end residues are part of each CDR3. Fields, in order: J gene, D gene, clone size, V gene, CDR3 protein, CDR3 DNA. D genes are given only for firm matches. Expanded clones get a size class; other rows say once, few or many, or leave the size out.

TRBJ2-7,-,-,TRBV2,CASSNDYSYEQYF,TGTGCCAGCAGTAACGACTACTCCTACGAGCAGTACTTC
TRBJ2-2,-,-,TRBV6-6,CASSPASVYTGELFF,TGTGCCAGCAGTCCCGCCAGCGTCTACACCGGGGAGCTGTTTTTT
TRBJ1-1,-,-,TRBV10-3,CAIRERVNTEAFF,TGTGCCATCCGAGAAAGGGTGAACACTGAAGCTTTCTTT
TRBJ2-1,-,-,TRBV7-2,CASSLERETGDEQFF,TGTGCCAGCAGCTTAGAACGGGAGACCGGCGATGAGCAGTTCTTC
TRBJ1-1,-,-,TRBV4-1,CASSLRTGVNTEAFF,TGCGCCAGCAGCCTACGGACCGGGGTGAACACTGAAGCTTTCTTT
TRBJ2-5,TRBD2,-,TRBV30,CAWSAMGLVLHETQYF,TGTGCCTGGAGTGCCATGGGACTAGTACTCCACGAGACCCAGTACTTC
TRBJ2-1,-,-,TRBV2,CASSGGYSYNEQFF,TGTGCCAGCAGTGGGGGGTACTCCTACAATGAGCAGTTCTTC
TRBJ1-6,-,-,TRBV11-1,CASSYRDVAGNSPLHF,TGTGCCAGCAGCTATAGGGACGTTGCGGGCAATTCACCCCTCCACTTT
TRBJ2-7,-,-,TRBV5-1,CASSLRNYGREEQYF,TGCGCCAGCAGCCTGCGGAACTACGGCCGCGAGGAGCAGTACTTC
TRBJ2-7,-,-,TRBV11-3,CASSGGDTPAAYEQYF,TGTGCCAGCAGCGGGGGGGACACCCCGGCGGCCTACGAGCAGTACTTC
TRBJ1-2,-,-,TRBV19,CASSPDSGGDYGYTF,TGTGCCAGTAGTCCGGACTCGGGGGGTGACTATGGCTACACCTTC
TRBJ1-2,-,once,TRBV29-1,CSVEDTERGGYTF,TGCAGCGTTGAAGATACAGAACGCGGTGGCTACACCTTC
TRBJ1-2,-,-,TRBV18,CASSQKTDNNYGYTF,TGTGCCAGCTCACAAAAGACAGACAATAACTATGGCTACACCTTC
TRBJ2-3,-,-,TRBV5-6,CASSLAGVDTQYF,TGTGCCAGCAGCTTGGCAGGGGTAGATACGCAGTATTTT
TRBJ1-1,-,-,TRBV6-6,CASSYSGGELEAFF,TGTGCCAGCAGTTACTCTGGTGGGGAGCTGGAAGCTTTCTTT
TRBJ2-5,TRBD2,once,TRBV19,CASSPAGAGETQYF,TGTGCCAGTAGTCCAGCGGGAGCGGGCGAGACCCAGTACTTC
TRBJ2-7,-,-,TRBV6-5,CASSYSFHF,TGTGCCAGCAGTTACTCCTTCCACTTC
TRBJ2-1,TRBD1,-,TRBV19,CASTQGNRGARSEQFF,TGTGCCAGTACCCAGGGGAACAGGGGAGCTAGGAGTGAGCAGTTCTTC
TRBJ2-1,TRBD2,-,TRBV27,CASSLGTSGGSSYNEQFF,TGTGCCAGCAGTCTCGGGACTAGCGGGGGGAGCTCCTACAATGAGCAGTTCTTC
TRBJ2-7,-,-,TRBV30,CAWSNSYYEQYF,TGTGCCTGGAGTAACTCATACTACGAGCAGTACTTC
TRBJ2-7,-,-,TRBV27,CASSLVGREQYF,TGTGCCAGCAGTTTAGTAGGTCGCGAGCAGTACTTC
TRBJ1-1,-,-,TRBV11-1,CASSLQGGTEAFF,TGTGCCAGCAGCTTACAGGGAGGTACTGAAGCTTTCTTT
TRBJ2-2,TRBD2,-,TRBV19,CASTLAGVNTGELFF,TGTGCCAGTACCTTAGCGGGAGTGAACACCGGGGAGCTGTTTTTT
TRBJ1-5,-,once,TRBV5-6,CASSIGTIDQPQHF,TGTGCCAGCAGCATAGGGACCATAGATCAGCCCCAGCATTTT
TRBJ2-2,-,-,TRBV9,CASSVGGQSGELFF,TGTGCCAGCAGCGTAGGGGGGCAGTCCGGGGAGCTGTTTTTT
TRBJ2-3,TRBD1,-,TRBV9,CASSDPGTGRTDTQYF,TGTGCCAGCAGTGACCCCGGGACAGGGAGAACAGATACGCAGTATTTT
TRBJ2-3,TRBD2,-,TRBV7-9,CASSLGGSADTQYF,TGTGCCAGCAGCTTAGGCGGGAGTGCAGATACGCAGTATTTT
TRBJ1-2,-,-,TRBV19,CASSIVGGSYGYTF,TGTGCCAGTAGTATAGTGGGGGGGAGCTATGGCTACACCTTC
TRBJ2-1,-,-,TRBV7-2,CASSKEYRSSYNEQFF,TGTGCCAGCAGCAAAGAATACAGGAGTTCCTACAATGAGCAGTTCTTC
TRBJ2-7,-,once,TRBV11-3,CASSSNRGGGEQYF,TGTGCCAGCAGCTCCAACAGGGGAGGAGGGGAGCAGTACTTC
TRBJ1-2,-,-,TRBV30,CAVRAGEGYTF,TGTGCCGTTAGGGCAGGGGAAGGCTACACCTTC
TRBJ1-6,-,-,TRBV4-3,CASRYSGAVNSPLHF,TGCGCCAGCCGCTACTCGGGGGCAGTGAATTCACCCCTCCACTTT
TRBJ1-5,-,-,TRBV10-3,CAIADRVNQPQHF,TGTGCCATCGCGGACAGAGTTAATCAGCCCCAGCATTTT
TRBJ1-2,-,medium-sized,TRBV6-1,CASSGLLGGNGYTF,TGTGCCAGCAGTGGGTTGTTAGGGGGAAATGGCTACACCTTC
TRBJ2-5,-,-,TRBV4-1,CASSQGVLQYF,TGCGCCAGCAGCCAAGGAGTTCTTCAGTACTTC
TRBJ1-5,TRBD1,-,TRBV7-8,CASSQQGAVSNQPQHF,TGTGCCAGCAGCCAACAGGGGGCAGTAAGTAATCAGCCCCAGCATTTT
TRBJ1-6,-,-,TRBV6-5,CASSLGHSPLHF,TGTGCCAGCAGTCTTGGGCATTCACCCCTCCACTTT
TRBJ2-1,-,once,TRBV6-5,CASSLALSSYNEQFF,TGTGCCAGCAGTCTAGCGCTAAGCTCCTACAATGAGCAGTTCTTC
TRBJ1-2,TRBD1,-,TRBV4-2,CASSLPRQGGVYGYTF,TGTGCCAGCAGCCTCCCCCGACAGGGAGGCGTCTATGGCTACACCTTC
TRBJ2-2,TRBD2,-,TRBV7-2,CASSPPSGRTTGELFF,TGTGCCAGCAGCCCACCTAGCGGGAGGACTACCGGGGAGCTGTTTTTT
TRBJ1-1,-,-,TRBV7-3,CASSSSRQTEAFF,TGTGCCAGCAGCTCCTCCAGGCAAACTGAAGCTTTCTTT
TRBJ2-1,-,-,TRBV7-8,CASSLVSGANNEQFF,TGTGCCAGCAGCTTAGTGAGCGGCGCAAACAATGAGCAGTTCTTC
TRBJ2-3,-,-,TRBV27,CASSLEGRDTDTQYF,TGTGCCAGCAGTTTGGAGGGACGGGACACAGATACGCAGTATTTT
TRBJ1-1,-,-,TRBV4-3,CASSQDPHRLVNTEAFF,TGCGCCAGCAGCCAAGATCCCCATCGTTTGGTGAACACTGAAGCTTTCTTT
TRBJ1-1,-,-,TRBV19,CASSIPAGINTEAFF,TGTGCCAGTAGTATACCGGCAGGGATAAACACTGAAGCTTTCTTT
TRBJ1-1,-,few,TRBV11-1,CASSRQGYTEAFF,TGTGCCAGCAGTCGCCAGGGATACACTGAAGCTTTCTTT